Listed here are 20 T cell receptor beta chains from one sample, sequenced in a study of a mutant IDH1 vaccine in newly diagnosed glioma. TCRdb's table, derived via immunoSEQ multiplex PCR, lists solely in-frame clones and lacks some. The profile shows about 54,000 clones, 75% to 85% of them singletons. Time point here: week 5, during vaccination. Vaccinated patients received 300 ug of mutant IDH1 20-mer peptide per dose, with topical imiquimod. Their recognized antigens are unknown. Sequencing was performed on PBMCs, taken from a glioma patient whose treatment included an IDH1 peptide vaccine. The receptors shown here come from a man aged 25-45 years with glioma.

The chain recombines TRBV7-9 with TRBJ2-7, with D perhaps TRBD2 (6 bases). Germline V CDR1 and CDR2: SEHNR, FQNEAQ (reference sequence). The CDR3 has 16 residues. V was trimmed by 5 bases and J by 4 bases, leaving 21 bases between them. The CDR3 nucleotides read TGTGCCAGCAGCGTAGATATAGGGTACCGGGGGTACGAGCAGTACTTC. Its translation: CASSVDIGYRGYEQYF. The variable domain in full, completed from reference TRBV7-9 and TRBJ2-7, reads DTGVSQNPRHKITKRGQNVTFRCDPISEHNRLYWYRQTLGQGPEFLTYFQNEAQLEKSRLLSDRFSAERPKGSFSTLEIQRTEQGDSAMYLCASSVDIGYRGYEQYFGPGTRLTVT.

V gene TRBV7-6 combines with J gene TRBJ2-7, with D tentatively TRBD2 (6 bases). The CDR3 totals 13 residues. Germline V lookup: CDR1 SGHVS, CDR2 FNYEAQ. The germline V and J ends were trimmed by 0 bases and 3 bases, with 6 bases remaining between them. CDR3 sequence: CASSLAGGYEQYF. The DNA for the CDR3 is TGTGCCAGCAGCTTAGCGGGGGGCTACGAGCAGTACTTC.

V is TRBV14 and J is TRBJ1-3; TRBD1 matches 8 bases. The CDR3 covers 15 residues. Trimming at V came to 6 bases and at J to 4 bases, leaving 8 bases not matched to a gene. Germline V CDR1 and CDR2: SGHDN, FVKESK. The CDR3 reads CASSPDRGRGNTIYF. The DNA of the CDR3 is TGTGCCAGCAGTCCCGACAGGGGAAGAGGAAACACCATATATTTT.

The rearrangement uses TRBV6-4 and TRBJ2-1; 9 bases agree with TRBD2. Trimming took 5 bases from V and 7 from J; bases not matched to a gene: 9. CDR3 length: 15 residues. Looked up from germline, CDR1 is MRHNA and CDR2 is SNTAGT. Here the CDR3 reads CASSQAGGSMNEQFF. Here the CDR3 DNA reads TGTGCCAGCAGTCAAGCGGGGGGAAGTATGAATGAGCAGTTCTTC.

The chain recombines TRBV9 with TRBJ2-4, with TRBD2 matching over 9 bases. CDR3 length: 19 residues. Trimming at V came to 0 bases and at J to 0 bases, leaving 10 bases not matched to a gene. CDR1 is SGDLS and CDR2 is YYNGEE in the germline V gene. CDR3 in amino acids: CASSVDGASGALAKNIQYF. In DNA, the CDR3 is TGTGCCAGCAGCGTAGATGGTGCTAGCGGGGCCCTAGCCAAAAACATTCAGTACTTC.

A single count supports this clone. The V gene is TRBV7-7, the J gene TRBJ1-1; a possible D gene is TRBD1 (5 bases). V lost 5 bases, J lost 3 bases, and 10 bases lay in between. Germline loops: CDR1 SSHAT, CDR2 FNYEAQ (reference sequence). This CDR3 is 13 amino acids long. CDR3 DNA sequence: TGTGCCAGCAGCAAACAGGCCGACACTGAAGCTTTCTTT. Protein sequence: CASSKQADTEAFF. The complete variable domain, with remaining parts taken from reference TRBV7-7 and TRBJ1-1, reads GAGVSQSPRYKVTKRGQDVTLRCDPISSHATLYWYQQALGQGPEFLTYFNYEAQPDKSGLPSDRFSAERPEGSISTLTIQRTEQRDSAMYRCASSKQADTEAFFGQGTRLTVV.

The rearrangement uses TRBV28 and TRBJ2-5; 8 positions match TRBD2. V trimming: 3 bases; J trimming: 3 bases; junction bases outside the gene matches: 12. The CDR3 is 17 residues long. Looked up from germline, CDR1 is MDHEN and CDR2 is SYDVKM. CDR3 in amino acids: CASSLVGLGAEEETQYF. CDR3 sequence (DNA): TGTGCCAGCAGTTTGGTGGGACTAGGGGCAGAGGAAGAGACCCAGTACTTC.

J is TRBJ1-6 and V is TRBV6-4; 7 bases match TRBD1. CDR1 and CDR2 (germline): MRHNA, SNTAGT. With 0 bases clipped from V and 6 bases from J, the junction kept 2 bases outside the gene matches. This CDR3 has 15 amino acids. In DNA form, the CDR3 reads TGTGCCAGCAGTGACTCGAGACAGGGTAATTCACCCCTCCACTTT. Residues: CASSDSRQGNSPLHF.

This clone was observed once. V and J are TRBV6-5 and TRBJ2-1; D unresolved. V lost 8 bases and J 8 bases, leaving 16 bases between the germline ends. The CDR3 length is 13 residues. Germline CDR1 MNHEY, CDR2 SVGAGI. The CDR3 DNA reads TGTGCCAGCGTGAGGACCTTCGGGTATGAGCAGTTCTTC. It specifies CASVRTFGYEQFF.

The chain employs TRBV11-2 and TRBJ2-7; D gene ambiguous. V was shortened by 0 bases and J by 11 bases, with 11 bases between the two germline ends. Per germline, CDR1 SGHAT and CDR2 FQNNGV. CDR3 size: 12 residues. CDR3 loop: CASSLDSVGKYF. The CDR3 nucleotides are TGTGCCAGCAGCTTAGATTCGGTAGGGAAGTACTTC.

CDR3 in DNA: TGTGCCAGCAGCCAACCCTCGACAGGCTCCTACGAGCAGTACTTC. This codes for CASSQPSTGSYEQYF. The chain couples TRBV14 to TRBJ2-7, with a tentative D call TRBD1 (6 bases). This CDR3 region has 15 residues. Trimming left V 2 bases short and J 0 bases short, with 11 bases between. Germline V CDR1 and CDR2: SGHDN, FVKESK.

The rearrangement joins TRBV15 to TRBJ2-5; D unresolved. The CDR3 length is 12 residues. Trimming took off 6 bases at V and 7 bases at J, with 12 bases between the two ends. In germline, CDR1 is LNHNV, CDR2 YYDKDF (reference sequence). The CDR3 sequence is CATSPVSGTQYF. CDR3 coding DNA: TGTGCCACCAGTCCAGTGAGTGGGACCCAGTACTTC. Filled out from reference TRBV15 and TRBJ2-5, the complete variable domain reads DAMVIQNPRYQVTQFGKPVTLSCSQTLNHNVMYWYQQKSSQAPKLLFHYYDKDFNNEADTPDNFQSRRPNTSFCFLDIRSPGLGDTAMYLCATSPVSGTQYFGPGTRLLVL.

The J gene is TRBJ2-5, the V gene TRBV2; TRBD2 agrees at 11 bases. The trim removed 4 bases at V and 4 bases at J, leaving 5 bases unmatched. The CDR3 covers 15 residues. Germline V CDR1 and CDR2: SNHLY, FYNNEI. The DNA for the CDR3 is TGTGCCAGCAGTGGGCTAGCGGGGGGCGGAGAGACCCAGTACTTC. It translates to CASSGLAGGGETQYF.

The rearrangement links TRBV18 to TRBJ1-4, with a tentative D call TRBD1 (6 bases). Trimming pared 3 bases from V and 10 bases from J, leaving 15 bases between. This CDR3 spans 14 amino acids. CDR1 is KGHSH, CDR2 LQKENI, per germline. CDR3 sequence (DNA): TGTGCCAGCTCACCCCACCCAGGGGAGGGAAAACTGTTTTTT. As protein: CASSPHPGEGKLFF.

This clone has just a few counts. The V gene is TRBV27, the J gene TRBJ1-6, with D tentatively TRBD1 (6 bases). The V gene's germline CDR1 is MNHEY and CDR2 SMNVEV (reference sequence). The CDR3 loop spans 15 amino acids. Trimming took off 3 bases at V and 10 bases at J, with 16 bases between the two ends. This chain's CDR3 is CASSFYRVESSPLHF. The CDR3 DNA sequence: TGTGCCAGCAGTTTTTACAGGGTGGAGAGCTCACCCCTCCACTTT.

Points on this clone: Distinct nucleotide sequences in the sample also encode this CDR3. This chain uses TRBV5-1 with TRBJ2-5; D is tentatively TRBD1 or TRBD2 (5 bases each). Deletions cut 9 bases from V and 1 base from J, with 16 bases between. The CDR3 extends over 14 amino acids. Germline V gives CDR1 SGHRS, CDR2 YFSETQ. CDR3 coding DNA: TGCGCCACGCAAGAACCGGGACCCCAAGAGACCCAGTACTTC. Translation: CATQEPGPQETQYF.

Only a few counts were recorded for this clone. The CDR3 DNA sequence: TGTGCCAGTAGCGCCGGGGGATCTAGCAATCAGCCCCAGCATTTT. Its protein is CASSAGGSSNQPQHF. The chain is built from TRBV19 and TRBJ1-5; D possibly corresponds to TRBD1 (5 bases). The CDR3 has 15 residues. Trimming stripped 6 bases from V and 0 bases from J, with 12 bases between. The germline V gene encodes CDR1 LNHDA and CDR2 SQIVND (reference sequence).

This clone was seen a handful of times. The rearrangement links TRBV7-8 to TRBJ1-1, with TRBD1 matching 8 bases. V lost 6 bases to trimming and J lost 1 base; unmatched junction nucleotides: 4. CDR1 and CDR2 from the germline V gene are SGHVS and FQNEAQ. The CDR3 spans 14 residues. The CDR3 sequence: CASRPDRGNTEAFF. The CDR3, as DNA: TGTGCCAGCAGACCCGACAGGGGGAACACTGAAGCTTTCTTT.

V gene TRBV2 combines with J gene TRBJ2-7, with a weak D call TRBD1 (6 bases). CDR3 size: 14 residues. The ends were cut back, 7 bases at V and 1 base at J, with 14 bases in the middle. CDR1 is SNHLY and CDR2 is FYNNEI in the germline V gene. The CDR3 region is CASTPRGGSYEQYF. As DNA, the CDR3 is TGTGCCAGCACCCCCAGGGGCGGATCCTACGAGCAGTACTTC.

DNA of the CDR3: TGTGCCAGCACCCGACAGGGATCCCCCCTATATGGCTACACCTTC. It is translated as CASTRQGSPLYGYTF. The V and J genes are TRBV2 and TRBJ1-2, with TRBD1 matching 7 bases. Germline V gene sequence: CDR1 SNHLY, CDR2 FYNNEI. The CDR3 has 15 amino acids. Trimming took 7 bases from V and 5 from J; bases not matched to a gene: 13.